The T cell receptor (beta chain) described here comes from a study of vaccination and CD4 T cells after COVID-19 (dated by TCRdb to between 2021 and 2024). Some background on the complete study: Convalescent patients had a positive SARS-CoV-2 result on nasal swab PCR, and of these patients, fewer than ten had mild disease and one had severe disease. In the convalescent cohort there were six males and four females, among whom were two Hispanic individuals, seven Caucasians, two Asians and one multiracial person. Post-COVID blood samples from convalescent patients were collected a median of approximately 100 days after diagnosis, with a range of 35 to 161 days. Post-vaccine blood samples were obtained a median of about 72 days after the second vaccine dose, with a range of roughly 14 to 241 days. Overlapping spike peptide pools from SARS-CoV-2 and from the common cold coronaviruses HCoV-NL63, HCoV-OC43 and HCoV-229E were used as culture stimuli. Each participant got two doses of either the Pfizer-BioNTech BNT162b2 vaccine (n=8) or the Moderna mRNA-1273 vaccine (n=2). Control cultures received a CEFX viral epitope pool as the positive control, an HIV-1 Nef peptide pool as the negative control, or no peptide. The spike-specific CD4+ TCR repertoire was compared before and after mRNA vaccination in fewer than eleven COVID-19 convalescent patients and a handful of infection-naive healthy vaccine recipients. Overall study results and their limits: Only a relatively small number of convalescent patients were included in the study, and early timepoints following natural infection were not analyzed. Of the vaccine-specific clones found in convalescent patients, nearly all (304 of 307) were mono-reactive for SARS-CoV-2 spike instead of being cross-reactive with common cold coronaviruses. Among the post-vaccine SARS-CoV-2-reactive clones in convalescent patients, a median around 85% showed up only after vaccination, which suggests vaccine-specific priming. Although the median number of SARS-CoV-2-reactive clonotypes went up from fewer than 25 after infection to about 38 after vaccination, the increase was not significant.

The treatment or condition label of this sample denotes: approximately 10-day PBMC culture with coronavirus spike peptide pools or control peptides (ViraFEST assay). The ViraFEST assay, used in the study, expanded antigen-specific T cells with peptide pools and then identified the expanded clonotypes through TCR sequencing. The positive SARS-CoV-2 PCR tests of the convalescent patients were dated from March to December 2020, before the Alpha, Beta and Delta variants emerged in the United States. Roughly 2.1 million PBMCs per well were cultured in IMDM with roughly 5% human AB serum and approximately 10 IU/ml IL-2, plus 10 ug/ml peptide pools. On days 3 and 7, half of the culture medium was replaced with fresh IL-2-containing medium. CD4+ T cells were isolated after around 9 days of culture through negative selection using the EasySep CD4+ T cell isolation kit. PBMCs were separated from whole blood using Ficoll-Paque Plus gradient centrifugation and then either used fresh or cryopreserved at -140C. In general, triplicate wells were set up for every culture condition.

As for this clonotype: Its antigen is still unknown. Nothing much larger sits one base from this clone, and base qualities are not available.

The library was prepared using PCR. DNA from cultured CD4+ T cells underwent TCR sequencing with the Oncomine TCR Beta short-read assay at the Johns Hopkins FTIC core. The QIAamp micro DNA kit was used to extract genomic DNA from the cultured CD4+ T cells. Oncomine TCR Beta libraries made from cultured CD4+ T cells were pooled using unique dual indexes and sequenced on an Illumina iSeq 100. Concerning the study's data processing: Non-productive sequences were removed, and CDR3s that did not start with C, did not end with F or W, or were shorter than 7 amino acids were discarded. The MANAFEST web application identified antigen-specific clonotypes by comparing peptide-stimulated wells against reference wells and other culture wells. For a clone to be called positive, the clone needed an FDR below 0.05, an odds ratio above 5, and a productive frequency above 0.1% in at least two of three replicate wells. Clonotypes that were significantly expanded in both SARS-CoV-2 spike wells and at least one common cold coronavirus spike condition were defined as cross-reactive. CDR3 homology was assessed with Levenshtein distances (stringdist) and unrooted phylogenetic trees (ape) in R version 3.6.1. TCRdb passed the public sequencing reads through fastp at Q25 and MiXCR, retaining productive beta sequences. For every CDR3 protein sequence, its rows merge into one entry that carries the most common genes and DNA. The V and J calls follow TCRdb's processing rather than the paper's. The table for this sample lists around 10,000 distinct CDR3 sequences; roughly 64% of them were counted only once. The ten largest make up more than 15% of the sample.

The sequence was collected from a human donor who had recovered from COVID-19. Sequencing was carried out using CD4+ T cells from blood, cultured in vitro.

The CDR3 has the sequence CASSGDLNYGYTF. The nucleotides are TGTGCCAGCAGTGGGGACCTTAACTATGGCTACACCTTC. The chain joins TRBV2 to TRBJ1-2; TRBD1 could be the D gene, as 5 bases match. CDR1 SNHLY and CDR2 FYNNEI were looked up in the germline V gene. V and J lose 4 bases and 1 base, and a span of 7 bases separates them. Including cysteine and phenylalanine, the CDR3 has 13 amino acids. The only DNA kept is the CDR3, 39 bases in frame from the first base.